These T cell receptor beta chains were read from a single sample in a study of T cell repertoires in cytomegalovirus infection. Via MiXCR, TCRdb re-called the reads, giving one row per CDR3 protein. Of about 490,000 distinct CDR3 sequences in the sample, 16% were seen once. The sequenced sample consisted of CD8+ T cells from PBMCs. All receptors derive from a human donor in good health (CMV status not recorded). Some clones in this sample may be carry-over from other donors' samples. Both conserved end residues are part of each CDR3. A D gene is named only where the DNA matches it firmly. Clone size is not always given. Where it is, it says once, few, many or a class for expanded clones.

.,TRBJ2-2,15,few,TRBV6-1,TGTGCCAGCAGTGAATGGTCCCCAGGACTGGCGGAGCTGTTTTTT,CASSEWSPGLAELFF
TRBD2,TRBJ2-1,14,many,TRBV29-1,TGCAGCGCCAGTAGCGGGAGCTCCTACAATGAGCAGTTCTTC,CSASSGSSYNEQFF
TRBD2,TRBJ2-1,16,.,TRBV13,TGTGCCAGCAGCCCCGGACTAGTTGAGTTAATCTATGAGCAGTTCTTC,CASSPGLVELIYEQFF
.,TRBJ2-1,13,many,TRBV9,TGTGCCAGCAGCGTAGGAGGGTTAAATGAGCAGTTCTTC,CASSVGGLNEQFF
.,TRBJ1-1,14,.,TRBV28,TGTGCCAGCACCCCCGTGTGGGGGGACACTGAAGCTTTCTTT,CASTPVWGDTEAFF
.,TRBJ2-1,13,many,TRBV12-3/TRBV12-4,TGTGCCAGCAGTCCTGGTCCCGGCAATGAGCAGTTCTTC,CASSPGPGNEQFF
.,TRBJ2-3,15,many,TRBV11-2,TGTGCCAGCAGCCGACAGAGTACTAGCACAGATACGCAGTATTTT,CASSRQSTSTDTQYF
.,TRBJ2-2,14,.,TRBV28,TGTGCCAGCACCATATCTAGGTTCACCGGGGAGCTGTTTTTT,CASTISRFTGELFF
TRBD1,TRBJ2-1,15,many,TRBV27,TGTGCCAGCAGTTCCAGGGGGCGCCCCTACAATGAGCAGTTCTTC,CASSSRGRPYNEQFF
.,TRBJ2-3,17,few,TRBV4-2,TGTGCCAGCAGCCAAGGGGCCCCAGGGGTTGGGACAGATACGCAGTATTTT,CASSQGAPGVGTDTQYF
TRBD1,TRBJ1-2,15,few,TRBV4-1,TGCGCCAGCAGCCAGATACAGGGGGGTAACTATGGCTACACCTTC,CASSQIQGGNYGYTF
.,TRBJ2-7,14,few,TRBV7-9,TGTGCCAGCAGCTTAGTAGGGGATAGCTACGAGCAGTACTTC,CASSLVGDSYEQYF
TRBD1,TRBJ2-5,13,many,TRBV7-9,TGTGCCAGCAGCACGGACAGGCGGGAGACCCAGTACTTC,CASSTDRRETQYF
TRBD2,TRBJ2-7,14,many,TRBV27,TGTGCCAGCAGTTCAAGCGGGGGTACCTACGAGCAGTACTTC,CASSSSGGTYEQYF
.,TRBJ1-5,14,many,TRBV6-5,TGTGCCAGCAGTTACGGTGAGAGCAATCAGCCCCAGCATTTT,CASSYGESNQPQHF
.,TRBJ1-5,15,many,TRBV28,TGTGCCAGCAGTTTAGAGGCACCTAGCAATCAGCCCCAGCATTTT,CASSLEAPSNQPQHF
.,TRBJ2-1,13,.,TRBV7-6,TGTGCCAGCAGCCCAAGGGCAGGGGTTGAGCAGTTCTTC,CASSPRAGVEQFF
.,TRBJ1-4,23,.,TRBV6-5,TGTGCCAGCAGTTACTCCCGCTCCCCTGTGGCCCACGCCCAGGTCGCAACTAATGAAAAACTGTTTTTT,CASSYSRSPVAHAQVATNEKLFF
TRBD2,TRBJ2-1,15,.,TRBV4-1,TGCGCCAGCAGCCCGCGGGAGGGCCAATACAATGAGCAGTTCTTC,CASSPREGQYNEQFF
TRBD1,TRBJ2-2,16,many,TRBV6-5,TGTGCCAGCAATAACCGGGACAGGGGAATCACCGGGGAGCTGTTTTTT,CASNNRDRGITGELFF
TRBD1,TRBJ2-7,18,many,TRBV10-2,TGCGCCAGCACTAACATCCCCGGGACAGGCAGATCCCGCTACGAGCAGTACTTC,CASTNIPGTGRSRYEQYF
.,TRBJ1-1,15,many,TRBV7-6,TGTGCCAGCAGCTCCCCCTCCGGTCCGAACACTGAAGCTTTCTTT,CASSSPSGPNTEAFF
TRBD2,TRBJ2-3,16,few,TRBV7-3,TGTGCCAGCAGCTCTTGGACTAGCGGGGGGGGGGATACGCAGTATTTT,CASSSWTSGGGDTQYF
.,TRBJ1-1,16,many,TRBV11-2,TGTGCCAGCAGCTTAATTGGATCACAGGGAAACACTGAAGCTTTCTTT,CASSLIGSQGNTEAFF
TRBD1,TRBJ2-7,23,many,TRBV7-9,TGTGCCAGCAGCTCGAGCCTCCCCCCGGGACAGGGTAGTCCTGTTGCGATGGTTTACGAGCAGTACTTC,CASSSSLPPGQGSPVAMVYEQYF
.,TRBJ1-1,15,many,TRBV5-5,TGTGCCAGCAGACCGACCGGGACGGTCGACACTGAAGCTTTCTTT,CASRPTGTVDTEAFF
.,TRBJ1-1,13,many,TRBV10-3,TGTGCCATCAGTGAGAGAGGGTATGATGAAGCTTTCTTT,CAISERGYDEAFF
.,TRBJ2-5,14,.,TRBV13,TGTGCCAGCAGCACCTTTGGGGGCCAAGAGACCCAGTACTTC,CASSTFGGQETQYF
TRBD1,TRBJ2-3,15,.,TRBV6-4,TGTGCCAGCAGTGAGGGGACAGGCGGAGGGGATACGCAGTATTTT,CASSEGTGGGDTQYF
.,TRBJ2-7,17,many,TRBV29-1,TGCAGCGTTGTTCCGTTGGCAGGGGATTCTCCCTCCTACGAGCAGTACTTC,CSVVPLAGDSPSYEQYF
TRBD2,TRBJ2-3,15,many,TRBV6-5,TGTGCCAGCAGCGGGACTAGCGGCCGCACAGATACGCAGTATTTT,CASSGTSGRTDTQYF
.,TRBJ1-5,18,.,TRBV2,TGTGCCATCAGTGAAAGTGAGGTTAGGCCTTATAGCAATCAGCCCCAGCATTTT,CAISESEVRPYSNQPQHF
.,TRBJ2-7,12,few,TRBV3-1,TGTGCCAGCAGCCAAAACCTACCCGAGCAGTACTTC,CASSQNLPEQYF
.,TRBJ2-1,15,many,TRBV7-8,TGTGCCAGTACCTTAAGGGGTCGGGGATACAATGAGCAGTTCTTC,CASTLRGRGYNEQFF
TRBD2,TRBJ2-1,18,many,TRBV6-2/TRBV6-3,TGTGCCAGCACCTACGGACTAGCGGGAGGGCGCGCCTACAATGAGCAGTTCTTC,CASTYGLAGGRAYNEQFF
.,TRBJ1-5,14,many,TRBV15,TGTGCCACCAGCAGAGAGGGTAGCAATCAGCCCCAGCATTTT,CATSREGSNQPQHF
TRBD2,TRBJ2-3,19,many,TRBV5-4,TGTGCCAGCAGCTTGTTCCAGCCTAGCGGGGGGGCCGGGACAGATACGCAGTATTTT,CASSLFQPSGGAGTDTQYF
TRBD1,TRBJ1-1,14,few,TRBV4-1,TGCGCCAGCAGCCTAAAGGGACAGGGGAGAGACGCTTTCTTT,CASSLKGQGRDAFF
.,TRBJ1-1,19,.,TRBV7-5,.,CISVPEAWDSRRGDTEAFF
.,TRBJ2-7,11,.,TRBV30,TGTGCCTGGAGGGGGGAGTACGAGCAGTACTTC,CAWRGEYEQYF
.,TRBJ1-2,15,many,TRBV7-8,TGTGCCAGCAGCTTTTCCGGACCGGGCGGGGATGGCTACACCTTC,CASSFSGPGGDGYTF
TRBD2,TRBJ2-5,16,many,TRBV11-3,TGTGCCAGCAGCTCCACAGCGGGAGGGCTCCAAGAGACCCAGTACTTC,CASSSTAGGLQETQYF
TRBD1,TRBJ1-2,17,.,TRBV6-5,TGTGCCAGCAGTTACTCTGCCCGGGACAGGGGGCTCTATGGCTACACCTTC,CASSYSARDRGLYGYTF
TRBD1,TRBJ1-1,16,few,TRBV13,TGTGCCAGCAGCATCGGACAGGGGGCCTTGAACACTGAAGCTTTCTTT,CASSIGQGALNTEAFF
.,TRBJ2-7,16,.,TRBV23-1,TGCGCCAGCAGTCAAAATGGGGGGGGCGGCGATTGCGAGCAGTACTTC,CASSQNGGGGDCEQYF
.,TRBJ1-2,14,.,TRBV5-1,TGCGCCAGCAGCTTGCCAACGGGGATCTATGGCTACACCTTC,CASSLPTGIYGYTF
.,TRBJ1-1,15,.,TRBV4-2,TGTGCCAGCAGCCAAGAGGCCAGGGGAGGGTCTGAAGCTTTCTTT,CASSQEARGGSEAFF